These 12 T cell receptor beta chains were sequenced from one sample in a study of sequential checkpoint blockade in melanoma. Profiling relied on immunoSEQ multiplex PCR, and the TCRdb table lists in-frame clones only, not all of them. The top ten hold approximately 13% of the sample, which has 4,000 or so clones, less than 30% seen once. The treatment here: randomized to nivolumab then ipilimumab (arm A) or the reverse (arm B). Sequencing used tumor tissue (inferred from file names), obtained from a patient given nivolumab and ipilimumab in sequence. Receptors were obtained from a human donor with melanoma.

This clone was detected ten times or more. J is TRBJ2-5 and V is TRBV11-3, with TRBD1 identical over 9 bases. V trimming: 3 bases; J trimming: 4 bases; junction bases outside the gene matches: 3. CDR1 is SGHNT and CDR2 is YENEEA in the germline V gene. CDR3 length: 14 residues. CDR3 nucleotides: TGTGCCAGCAGCTTGGACAGGGGTGGAGAGACCCAGTACTTC. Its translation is CASSLDRGGETQYF.

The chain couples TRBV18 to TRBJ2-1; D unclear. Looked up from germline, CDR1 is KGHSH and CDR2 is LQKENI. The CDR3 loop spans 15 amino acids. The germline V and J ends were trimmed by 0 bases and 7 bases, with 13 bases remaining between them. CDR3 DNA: TGTGCCAGCTCACCACCTGGCGCCCTTGGGAATGAGCAGTTCTTC. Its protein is CASSPPGALGNEQFF. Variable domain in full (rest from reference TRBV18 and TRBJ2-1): NAGVMQNPRHLVRRRGQEARLRCSPMKGHSHVYWYRQLPEEGLKFMVYLQKENIIDESGMPKERFSAEFPKEGPSILRIQQVVRGDSAAYFCASSPPGALGNEQFFGPGTRLTVL.

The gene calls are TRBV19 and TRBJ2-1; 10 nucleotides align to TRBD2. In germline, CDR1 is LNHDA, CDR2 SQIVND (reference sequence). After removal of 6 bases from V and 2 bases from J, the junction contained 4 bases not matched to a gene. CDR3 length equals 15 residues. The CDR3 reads CASSLGTSAYNEQFF. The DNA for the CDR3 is TGTGCCAGTAGCCTTGGGACTAGCGCCTACAATGAGCAGTTCTTC.

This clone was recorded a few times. The CDR3 DNA is TGTGCCAGCAGTTACTCCGCTCCTACCCCGAACACCGGGGAGCTGTTTTTT. Protein product: CASSYSAPTPNTGELFF. J is TRBJ2-2 and V is TRBV6-8; D gene uncertain. Germline V gene lookup returns CDR1 MNHGY and CDR2 SAAAGT. With 0 bases removed from V and 0 bases from J, the gap between germline ends came to 11 bases. CDR3 length equals 17 residues.

CDR3 in DNA: TGTGCCAGTAGCCTTAGCGGGGAAAGCTCCTACGAGCAGTACTTC. It codes for CASSLSGESSYEQYF. This chain joins TRBV19 and TRBJ2-7, with 8 bases fitting TRBD2. The V and J ends lost 6 bases and 0 bases, in that order; junction bases with no gene match: 7. This CDR3 comprises 15 residues. Germline V gene data show CDR1 as LNHDA and CDR2 as SQIVND (reference sequence).

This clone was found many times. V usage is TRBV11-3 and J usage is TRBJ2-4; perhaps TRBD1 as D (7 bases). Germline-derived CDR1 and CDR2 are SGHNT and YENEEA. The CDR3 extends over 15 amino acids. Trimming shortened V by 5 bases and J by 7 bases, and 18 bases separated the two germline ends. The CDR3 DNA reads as TGTGCCAGCAGCCGAGGAGGGGACAGTGGGAACATTCAGTACTTC. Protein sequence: CASSRGGDSGNIQYF. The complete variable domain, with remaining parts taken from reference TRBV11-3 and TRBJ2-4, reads EAGVVQSPRYKIIEKKQPVAFWCNPISGHNTLYWYLQNLGQGPELLIRYENEEAVDDSQLPKDRFSAERLKGVDSTLKIQPAELGDSAVYLCASSRGGDSGNIQYFGAGTRLSVL.

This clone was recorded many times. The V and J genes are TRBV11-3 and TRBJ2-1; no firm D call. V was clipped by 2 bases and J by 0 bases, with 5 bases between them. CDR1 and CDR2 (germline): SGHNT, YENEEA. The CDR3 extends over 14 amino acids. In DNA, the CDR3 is TGTGCCAGCAGCTTAACAAGCTCCTACAATGAGCAGTTCTTC. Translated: CASSLTSSYNEQFF.

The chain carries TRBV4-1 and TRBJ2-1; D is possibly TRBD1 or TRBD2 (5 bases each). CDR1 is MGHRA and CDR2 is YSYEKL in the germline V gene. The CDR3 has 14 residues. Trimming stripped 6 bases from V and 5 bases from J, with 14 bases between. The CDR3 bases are TGCGCCAGCAGTCCTTTGAGGGGTGACAATGAGCAGTTCTTC. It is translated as CASSPLRGDNEQFF.

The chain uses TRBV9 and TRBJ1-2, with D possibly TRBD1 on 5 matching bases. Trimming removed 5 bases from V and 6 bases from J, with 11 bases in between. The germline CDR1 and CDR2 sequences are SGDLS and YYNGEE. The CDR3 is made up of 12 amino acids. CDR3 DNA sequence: TGTGCCAGCAGGAGGGGAGGGGATGGCTACACCTTC. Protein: CASRRGGDGYTF. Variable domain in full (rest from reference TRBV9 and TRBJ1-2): DSGVTQTPKHLITATGQRVTLRCSPRSGDLSVYWYQQSLDQGLQFLIQYYNGEERAKGNILERFSAQQFPDLHSELNLSSLELGDSALYFCASRRGGDGYTFGSGTRLTVV.

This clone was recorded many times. The CDR3 here is CASSLGGTNPPLHF. CDR3 coding DNA: TGTGCCAGCAGCTTAGGGGGGACAAACCCACCCCTCCACTTT. The V and J genes are TRBV11-3 and TRBJ1-6, with D tentatively TRBD1 (6 bases). V lost 1 base to trimming and J lost 11 bases, with 12 bases between them. The CDR3 runs to 14 residues. CDR1 is SGHNT, CDR2 YENEEA, per germline.

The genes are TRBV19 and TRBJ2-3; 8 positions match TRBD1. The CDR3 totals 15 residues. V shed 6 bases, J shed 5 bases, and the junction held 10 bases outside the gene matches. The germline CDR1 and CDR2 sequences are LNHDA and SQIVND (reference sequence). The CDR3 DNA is TGTGCCAGTAGCCTAGACAGGGGTAGATTAGATACGCAGTATTTT. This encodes CASSLDRGRLDTQYF.

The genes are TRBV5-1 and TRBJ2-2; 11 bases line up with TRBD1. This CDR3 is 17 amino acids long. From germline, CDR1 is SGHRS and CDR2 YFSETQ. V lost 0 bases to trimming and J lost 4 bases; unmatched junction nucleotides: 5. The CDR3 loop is CASSLERTGGITGELFF. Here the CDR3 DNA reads TGCGCCAGCAGCTTGGAGAGGACAGGGGGCATCACCGGGGAGCTGTTTTTT.